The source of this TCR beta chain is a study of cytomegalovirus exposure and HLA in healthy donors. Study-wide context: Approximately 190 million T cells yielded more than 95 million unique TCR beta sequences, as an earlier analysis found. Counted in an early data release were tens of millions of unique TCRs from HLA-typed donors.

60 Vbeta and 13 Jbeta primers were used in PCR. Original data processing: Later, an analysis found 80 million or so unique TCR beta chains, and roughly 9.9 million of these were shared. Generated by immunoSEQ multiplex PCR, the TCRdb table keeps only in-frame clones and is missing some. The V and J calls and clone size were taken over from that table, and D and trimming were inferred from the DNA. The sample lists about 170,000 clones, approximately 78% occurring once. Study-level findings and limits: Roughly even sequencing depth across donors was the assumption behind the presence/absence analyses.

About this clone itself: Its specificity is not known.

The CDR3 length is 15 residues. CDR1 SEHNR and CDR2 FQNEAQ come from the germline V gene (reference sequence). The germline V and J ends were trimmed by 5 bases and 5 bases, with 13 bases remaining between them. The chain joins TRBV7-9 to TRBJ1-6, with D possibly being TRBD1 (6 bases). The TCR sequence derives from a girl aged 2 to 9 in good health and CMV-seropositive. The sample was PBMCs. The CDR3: CASSPGAANNSPLHF. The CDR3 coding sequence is TGTGCCAGCAGCCCAGGGGCCGCTAATAATTCACCCCTCCACTTT.